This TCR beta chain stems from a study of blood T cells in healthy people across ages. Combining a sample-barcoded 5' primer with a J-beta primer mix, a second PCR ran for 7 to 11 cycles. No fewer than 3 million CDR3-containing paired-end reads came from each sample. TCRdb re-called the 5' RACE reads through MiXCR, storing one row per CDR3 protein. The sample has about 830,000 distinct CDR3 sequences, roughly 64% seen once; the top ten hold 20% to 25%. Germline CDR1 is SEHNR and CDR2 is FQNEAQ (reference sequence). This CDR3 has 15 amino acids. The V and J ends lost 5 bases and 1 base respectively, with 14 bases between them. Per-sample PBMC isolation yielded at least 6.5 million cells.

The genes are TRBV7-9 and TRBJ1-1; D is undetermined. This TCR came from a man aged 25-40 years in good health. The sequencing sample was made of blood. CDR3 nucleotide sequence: TGTGCCAGCAGCCTTCTCGGAACGAAGAACACTGAAGCTTTCTTT. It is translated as CASSLLGTKNTEAFF.